A selection of T cell receptor beta chains follows, all from one sample in a study of T cell responses to AZD1222 COVID-19 vaccine. Sequencing was performed with immunoSEQ multiplex PCR; in TCRdb, only in-frame clones are kept and a portion is missing. The data show approximately 140,000 clones, about nine tenths seen once. The input for sequencing was peripheral blood, taken 28 days after the second AZD1222 dose. The receptors shown here come from an adult who received the AZD1222 COVID-19 vaccine. Both conserved end residues are part of each CDR3. Each record gives: CDR3 protein, CDR3 DNA, D gene, J gene, V gene. D genes are given only for firm matches.

CDR3: CASGDPGQGVTGELFF; DNA: TGTGCTAGTGGTGATCCGGGACAGGGGGTCACCGGGGAGCTGTTTTTT; D: TRBD1; J: TRBJ2-2; V: TRBV12-5
CDR3: CASSQRSRNEQYF; DNA: TGTGCCAGCAGCCAGAGGAGTCGTAACGAGCAGTACTTC; D: .; J: TRBJ2-7; V: TRBV3-1/TRBV3-2
CDR3: CATQTSGALSTQYF; DNA: TGTGCCACCCAGACTAGCGGGGCGCTATCGACGCAGTATTTT; D: TRBD2; J: TRBJ2-3; V: TRBV15
CDR3: CASSDRAKADTEAFF; DNA: TGTGCCAGCAGCGACAGGGCCAAAGCGGACACTGAAGCTTTCTTT; D: TRBD1; J: TRBJ1-1; V: TRBV6-5
CDR3: CASSALAGDLTGELFF; DNA: TGTGCCAGCAGTGCCCTAGCGGGAGACTTGACCGGGGAGCTGTTTTTT; D: TRBD2; J: TRBJ2-2; V: TRBV6-1
CDR3: CASSPGGNTIYF; DNA: TGTGCCAGCTCACCAGGAGGAAACACCATATATTTT; D: .; J: TRBJ1-3; V: TRBV18
CDR3: CASSLDRGLRNTEAFF; DNA: TGCGCCAGCAGTTTGGACAGGGGCCTTCGTAACACTGAAGCTTTCTTT; D: TRBD1; J: TRBJ1-1; V: TRBV5-1
CDR3: CASSGSGDRGDNYGYTF; DNA: TGTGCCAGCAGTGGCTCGGGTGACAGAGGGGATAACTATGGCTACACCTTC; D: .; J: TRBJ1-2; V: TRBV25-1
CDR3: CSAPRGGEQFF; DNA: TGCAGTGCTCCCCGGGGCGGTGAGCAGTTCTTC; D: .; J: TRBJ2-1; V: TRBV20-1
CDR3: CASGRWGFQPQHF; DNA: TGTGCCAGCGGGCGTTGGGGTTTTCAGCCCCAGCATTTT; D: .; J: TRBJ1-5; V: TRBV12-3/TRBV12-4
CDR3: CASSVTGAGGSDTQYF; DNA: TGTGCCAGCAGCGTTACCGGGGCGGGAGGGTCTGATACGCAGTATTTT; D: TRBD2; J: TRBJ2-3; V: TRBV4-2
CDR3: CASSDGAHYQQYF; DNA: TGTGCCAGCAGTGACGGAGCTCATTATCAGCAGTACTTC; D: .; J: TRBJ2-7; V: TRBV25-1
CDR3: CASSLEGGRNTEAFF; DNA: TGTGCCAGCAGCTTAGAAGGGGGAAGGAACACTGAAGCTTTCTTT; D: .; J: TRBJ1-1; V: TRBV11-3
CDR3: CASRGADLSNQPQHF; DNA: TGTGCCAGTCGCGGGGCCGATTTAAGCAATCAGCCCCAGCATTTT; D: .; J: TRBJ1-5; V: TRBV27
CDR3: CATSRAGARNQPQHF; DNA: TGTGCCACCAGCAGAGCCGGGGCGAGAAATCAGCCCCAGCATTTT; D: .; J: TRBJ1-5; V: TRBV15
CDR3: CASTGGGPGNEQFF; DNA: TGTGCCTCAACGGGGGGAGGGCCCGGGAATGAGCAGTTCTTC; D: TRBD2; J: TRBJ2-1; V: TRBV30